Below are 28 T cell receptor beta chains sequenced from a single sample in a study of cytomegalovirus exposure and HLA in healthy donors. The PCR had 60 Vbeta and 13 Jbeta primers. Assay used: immunoSEQ multiplex PCR; TCRdb lists only in-frame clones, some missing. Among over 50,000 clones listed, almost 70% were seen once. The sample consisted of PBMCs. The source is a man aged 40-50 years in good health and CMV-seropositive.

This chain links TRBV7-6 with TRBJ2-1; 8 bases are shared with TRBD2. The CDR3 consists of 15 residues. V gave up 1 base and J gave up 7 bases; unmatched junction bases: 6. Per germline, CDR1 SGHVS and CDR2 FNYEAQ. Here the CDR3 reads CASSLGPTGGNEQFF. In DNA, the CDR3 is TGTGCCAGCAGCTTAGGGCCAACGGGAGGGAATGAGCAGTTCTTC.

The rearrangement joins TRBV5-6 to TRBJ2-3; 13 bases map to TRBD2. CDR3 length: 18 residues. With V trimmed by 3 bases and J by 2 bases, 9 bases remained unmatched. From germline, CDR1 is SGHDT and CDR2 YYEEEE. Written as DNA, the CDR3 is TGTGCCAGCAGCTCCGCCTGGACTAGCGGGAGTATCACAGATACGCAGTATTTT. Amino acids: CASSSAWTSGSITDTQYF.

To note about this clone: Mismatch with germline at one junction end may stem from a read error. The chain uses TRBV9 and TRBJ2-7, with 7 bases fitting TRBD2. CDR1 and CDR2 from the germline V gene are SGDLS and YYNGEE. The CDR3 has 15 residues. In DNA form, the CDR3 reads TGTGCCAGCAGCGTAGGCGGGAGTCCCTCCAACGAGCAGTACTTC. Translating gives CASSVGGSPSNEQYF.

The gene calls are TRBV15 and TRBJ2-1; 14 nucleotides line up with TRBD2. Germline CDR1 reads LNHNV; CDR2 reads YYDKDF (reference sequence). V trimming: 3 bases; J trimming: 9 bases; junction bases outside the gene matches: 7. This CDR3 has 16 residues. The CDR3 loop reads CATSRGLAGVIGEQFF. DNA of the CDR3: TGTGCCACCAGCAGGGGACTAGCGGGAGTTATTGGTGAGCAGTTCTTC.

This rearrangement joins TRBV9 to TRBJ1-1; D ambiguous. This CDR3 is 13 amino acids long. From germline, CDR1 is SGDLS and CDR2 YYNGEE. Trimming stripped 2 bases from V and 6 bases from J, with 11 bases between. The CDR3 nucleotides are TGTGCCAGCAGCGTGGGCATAGGCGCTGAAGCTTTCTTT. It codes for CASSVGIGAEAFF.

The V call is TRBV29-1, the J call TRBJ2-5, with 7 bases matching TRBD2. Germline V gene sequence: CDR1 SQVTM, CDR2 ANQGSEA. V was pared by 4 bases and J by 5 bases, with 4 bases of the junction left unmatched. This CDR3 spans 12 amino acids. CDR3 amino acids: CSVGGGPETQYF. The CDR3 DNA follows: TGCAGCGTTGGGGGGGGACCGGAGACCCAGTACTTC. Full variable domain (rest looked up from reference TRBV29-1 and TRBJ2-5): SAVISQKPSRDICQRGTSLTIQCQVDSQVTMMFWYRQQPGQSLTLIATANQGSEATYESGFVIDKFPISRPNLTFSTLTVSNMSPEDSSIYLCSVGGGPETQYFGPGTRLLVL.

The chain uses TRBV7-9 and TRBJ2-3, with TRBD2 as a possible D gene (5 bases). The CDR3 spans 18 residues. Germline CDR1 is SEHNR and CDR2 is FQNEAQ (reference sequence). Trimming removed 1 base from V and 2 bases from J, with 19 bases in between. The CDR3 nucleotides read TGTGCCAGCAGCTTAGTCCTTGTGAGGGTTCGTGTCACAGATACGCAGTATTTT. This translates into CASSLVLVRVRVTDTQYF.

The chain couples TRBV9 to TRBJ1-1; the match to TRBD1 covers 7 bases. Germline V lookup: CDR1 SGDLS, CDR2 YYNGEE. The junction had 8 bases not matched to a gene; V was cut back by 1 base and J by 5 bases. The CDR3 is 15 amino acids. The CDR3 reads CASSVRQGDGTEAFF. In DNA, the CDR3 is TGTGCCAGCAGCGTACGACAGGGTGACGGGACTGAAGCTTTCTTT.

The rearrangement joins TRBV5-1 to TRBJ2-5; the D gene is possibly TRBD2 (5 bases). The closer fit of TRBJ2-7 to the DNA end suggests the J call may be wrong. The CDR3 has 14 amino acids. Germline CDR1 reads SGHRS; CDR2 reads YFSETQ. The CDR3 DNA sequence: TGCGCCAGCTCCTCGGACTGGAGCTCCTACGAGCAGTACTTC. It encodes CASSSDWSSYEQYF.

The chain recombines TRBV7-2 with TRBJ2-5, with 7 bases identical to TRBD2. The CDR3 consists of 16 residues. In germline, CDR1 is SGHTA, CDR2 FQGNSA. The V gene end was trimmed by 1 base and the J gene end by 4 bases; junction bases not matched to a gene: 9. The CDR3 sequence is CASSLGQAGWVETQYF. For the CDR3, the DNA is TGTGCCAGCAGCTTAGGCCAAGCGGGATGGGTAGAGACCCAGTACTTC.

The V and J genes are TRBV5-1 and TRBJ2-3, with 8 bases matching TRBD1. The V gene's germline CDR1 is SGHRS and CDR2 YFSETQ. J was trimmed by 3 bases and V by 4 bases; bases with no gene match: 7. The CDR3 sequence is 15 residues long. Here the CDR3 DNA reads TGCGCCAGCAGCCCGACAGGGGTAGGGACAGATACGCAGTATTTT. This translates into CASSPTGVGTDTQYF.

The chain is built from TRBV4-2 and TRBJ1-6; 9 bases line up with TRBD1. Losses at the gene ends were 7 bases for V and 8 bases for J; bases not matched to a gene: 9. The germline gives CDR1 LGHNA, CDR2 YNFKEQ. This CDR3 is 15 amino acids long. The CDR3 coding sequence is TGTGCCAGCACCCTACTAGACAGGGGGGATTCACCCCTCCACTTT. Its protein is CASTLLDRGDSPLHF.

This sequence joins TRBV15 and TRBJ2-5; 7 bases are a match to TRBD2. CDR1 and CDR2 from the germline V gene are LNHNV and YYDKDF (reference sequence). This CDR3 has 17 residues. J lost 2 bases, V lost 0 bases, and 9 bases had no gene match. The CDR3 nucleotides are TGTGCCACCAGCAGAGATAAGGGAGGGCCCCATCAAGAGACCCAGTACTTC. Protein sequence: CATSRDKGGPHQETQYF.

This clone came up a few times. V is TRBV6-4 and J is TRBJ2-7, with 14 bases lining up with TRBD2. Unmatched junction bases numbered 8, after V lost 1 base and J lost 0 bases. The CDR3 has 19 amino acids. CDR1 is MRHNA and CDR2 is SNTAGT in the germline V gene. The CDR3 coding sequence is TGTGCCAGCAGTGACTTGACTAGCGGGGGGGACCCGGACTCCTACGAGCAGTACTTC. Amino acids: CASSDLTSGGDPDSYEQYF.

This sequence joins TRBV4-1 and TRBJ1-1, with D possibly matching TRBD1 (6 bases). Trimming took off 5 bases at V and 4 bases at J, with 11 bases between the two ends. Germline lookup yields CDR1 MGHRA and CDR2 YSYEKL. This CDR3 has 13 amino acids. CDR3 region: CASSAQGTTEAFF. The DNA of the CDR3 is TGCGCCAGCAGCGCACAGGGTACCACTGAAGCTTTCTTT.

The chain couples TRBV19 to TRBJ2-3, with 7 bases aligning to TRBD1. V shed 5 bases, J shed 1 base, and the junction held 9 bases outside the gene matches. This CDR3 has 16 residues. CDR1 and CDR2 from the germline V gene are LNHDA and SQIVND (reference sequence). CDR3 sequence reads: CASSATGSRRTDTQYF. CDR3 in DNA: TGTGCCAGTAGTGCGACAGGGAGTCGTCGCACAGATACGCAGTATTTT.

CDR3 nucleotides: TGTGCCAGCAGTTTATACAGGGGGCAGAACGAGCAGTACTTC. This sequence encodes CASSLYRGQNEQYF. The V and J genes are TRBV28 and TRBJ2-7; 9 nucleotides line up with TRBD1. The germline V gene has CDR1 MDHEN and CDR2 SYDVKM. The CDR3 length is 14 residues. The ends lost 1 base at V and 5 bases at J; junction bases unmatched: 3.

The chain couples TRBV7-2 to TRBJ2-5; 7 bases agree with TRBD2. The CDR3 runs to 14 residues. Germline CDR1 SGHTA, CDR2 FQGNSA. After removal of 1 base from V and 6 bases from J, the junction contained 5 bases not matched to a gene. The CDR3 loop reads CASSLDRGGKTQYF. Written as DNA, the CDR3 is TGTGCCAGCAGCTTAGATCGGGGAGGGAAGACCCAGTACTTC.

The V call is TRBV6-1, the J call TRBJ2-5; 7 positions match TRBD2. The DNA end is a closer match to TRBJ2-7, so the J assignment may be wrong. Per the germline V gene, CDR1 is MNHNS and CDR2 is SASEGT. The CDR3 consists of 12 residues. The CDR3 DNA sequence: TGTGCCAGCAGTGGGGAGGGTTACGAGCAGTACTTC. Translating gives CASSGEGYEQYF.

The J gene is TRBJ1-2, the V gene TRBV18; D remains unclear. The germline V gene has CDR1 KGHSH and CDR2 LQKENI. This CDR3 comprises 14 residues. Trimming pared 0 bases from V and 8 bases from J, leaving 13 bases between. The CDR3 DNA is TGTGCCAGCTCACCACCGGGAGGAGGACGCGGCTACACCTTC. Amino acids: CASSPPGGGRGYTF.

V is TRBV6-5 and J is TRBJ2-1, with 9 bases matching TRBD2. Germline CDR1 and CDR2: MNHEY and SVGAGI. V lost 2 bases, J lost 3 bases, and 2 bases stayed unmatched. The CDR3 has 15 residues. This CDR3 is CASSYRSGGYNEQFF. CDR3 DNA sequence: TGTGCCAGCAGTTACCGTAGCGGGGGCTACAATGAGCAGTTCTTC.

The genes are TRBV10-2 and TRBJ1-2, with D perhaps matching TRBD1 (5 bases). Per the germline V gene, CDR1 is WSHSY and CDR2 is SAAADI. Deletions cut 1 base from V and 4 bases from J, with 7 bases between. This CDR3 spans 13 amino acids. The CDR3 here is CASSEWGGYGYTF. The CDR3 coding sequence is TGCGCCAGCAGTGAGTGGGGGGGCTATGGCTACACCTTC.

The gene calls are TRBV11-2 and TRBJ2-5, with D maybe TRBD2 (5 bases). The CDR3 runs 13 residues. Deletions cut 1 base from V and 5 bases from J, with 8 bases between. Germline-derived CDR1 and CDR2 are SGHAT and FQNNGV. DNA for the CDR3: TGTGCCAGCAGCTTAGTTGGAGGTGAGACCCAGTACTTC. Its protein is CASSLVGGETQYF.

V usage is TRBV19 and J usage is TRBJ2-2; 8 nucleotides align to TRBD2. The J segment lost 2 bases and the V segment lost 5 bases, leaving 10 bases of the junction unmatched. This CDR3 spans 17 amino acids. Germline values: CDR1 LNHDA, CDR2 SQIVND (reference sequence). CDR3 residues: CASSFMSGSDNTGELFF. The CDR3 DNA follows: TGTGCCAGTAGTTTTATGAGCGGGAGTGACAACACCGGGGAGCTGTTTTTT.

The chain uses TRBV5-4 and TRBJ1-5; perhaps TRBD1 as D (5 bases). CDR1 SGHNT and CDR2 YYREEE come from the germline V gene (reference sequence). V lost 4 bases and J 7 bases, leaving 15 bases between the germline ends. The length of the CDR3 is 14 residues. The CDR3 DNA is TGTGCCAGCAGCACGGGAGGGGATCAACAGCCCCAGCATTTT. As protein: CASSTGGDQQPQHF.

The chain is built from TRBV29-1 and TRBJ2-1; TRBD2 might be the D (6 bases). With 7 bases removed from V and 8 bases from J, the gap between germline ends came to 21 bases. This CDR3 comprises 14 residues. Germline assignment: CDR1 SQVTM and CDR2 ANQGSEA. DNA of the CDR3: TGCAGCGCCGAGGGGTACGGGAGACGGGATGAGCAGTTCTTC. Translation gives CSAEGYGRRDEQFF.

The CDR3 reads CASSSNRGRGYGYTF. CDR3 coding DNA: TGTGCCAGCAGCTCCAACAGGGGCAGGGGCTATGGCTACACCTTC. The J gene is TRBJ1-2, the V gene TRBV11-2; 7 bases fit TRBD1. Trimming at V came to 4 bases and at J to 4 bases, leaving 9 bases not matched to a gene. This CDR3 is 15 amino acids long. CDR1 and CDR2 from the germline V gene are SGHAT and FQNNGV.

V gene TRBV5-1 combines with J gene TRBJ2-1; 12 nucleotides line up with TRBD2. The CDR3 covers 16 residues. Germline V gene sequence: CDR1 SGHRS, CDR2 YFSETQ. V was clipped by 5 bases and J by 7 bases; unmatched bases: 10. The CDR3 coding sequence is TGCGCCAGCAGGCTAGCGGGGGGGCGCTCCAAAAATGAGCAGTTCTTC. Translating gives CASRLAGGRSKNEQFF.